The source of this TCR beta chain is a study of response to subunit inactivated influenza vaccine. This CDR3 is 15 amino acids long. The V end was cut by 1 base, the J end by 4 bases, with 16 bases between. Germline-derived CDR1 and CDR2 are SQVTM and ANQGSEA. This clonotype appeared a few times. A single record per CDR3 protein comes from TCRdb applying MiXCR to the RT-PCR reads. The sample has roughly 790,000 distinct CDR3 sequences, over 20% seen once. This receptor was obtained from a man in his fifties or sixties who received an inactivated influenza vaccine. The V and J genes are TRBV29-1 and TRBJ1-2, with no clear D. Sequencing was performed on PBMCs from blood, taken more than 4 days after vaccination. CDR3 in amino acids: CSVEGDGKASYGYTF. The CDR3, as DNA: TGCAGCGTTGAAGGGGATGGGAAAGCGAGCTATGGCTACACCTTC.